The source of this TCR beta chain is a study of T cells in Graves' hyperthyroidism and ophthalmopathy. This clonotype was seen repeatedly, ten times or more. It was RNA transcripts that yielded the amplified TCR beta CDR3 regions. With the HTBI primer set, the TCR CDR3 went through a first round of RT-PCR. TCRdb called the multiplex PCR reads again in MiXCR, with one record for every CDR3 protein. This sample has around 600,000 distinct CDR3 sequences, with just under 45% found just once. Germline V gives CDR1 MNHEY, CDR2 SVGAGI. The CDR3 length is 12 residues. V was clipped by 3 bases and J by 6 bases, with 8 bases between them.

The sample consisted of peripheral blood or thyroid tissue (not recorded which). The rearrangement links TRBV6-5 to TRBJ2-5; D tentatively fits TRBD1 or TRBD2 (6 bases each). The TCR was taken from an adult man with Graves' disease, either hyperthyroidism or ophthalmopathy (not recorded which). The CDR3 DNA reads TGTGCCAGCAGTTATCGGGGGCAGACCCAGTACTTC. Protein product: CASSYRGQTQYF.